The clone carrying this T cell receptor (beta chain) was counted ten times or more. Its antigen is as yet unknown. This sample is drawn from a study of Graves' ophthalmopathy and Graves' hyperthyroidism. On the study more broadly: Peripheral blood (taken before any treatment) was collected at initial diagnosis. Whole-study findings and limits: Built on 13 signatures, a model told ophthalmopathy apart from stable hyperthyroidism with about 91% sensitivity and almost 84% specificity.

The authors amplified TCR beta CDR3 regions, and they did so from RNA transcripts for repertoire sequencing. HTBI primers were employed in first-round RT-PCR, then a second-round multiplex PCR followed. MiXCR, run by TCRdb on the multiplex PCR reads, gives a single entry per CDR3 protein. The profile shows about 700,000 distinct CDR3 sequences, roughly 41% of them singletons. The V and J ends lost 1 base and 7 bases respectively, with 6 bases between them. The germline CDR1 and CDR2 sequences are SGDLS and YYNGEE. This CDR3 spans 13 amino acids. This clonotype originated in an adult man with Graves' ophthalmopathy. Sequenced input: peripheral blood. The chain links TRBV9 to TRBJ1-6, with D unclear. For the CDR3, the DNA is TGTGCCAGCAGCGTAAATGGGAATTCACCCCTCCACTTT. Its protein product is CASSVNGNSPLHF. The full variable domain, its missing parts supplied by reference TRBV9 and TRBJ1-6, is DSGVTQTPKHLITATGQRVTLRCSPRSGDLSVYWYQQSLDQGLQFLIQYYNGEERAKGNILERFSAQQFPDLHSELNLSSLELGDSALYFCASSVNGNSPLHFGNGTRLTVT.